This paragraph covers one TCR beta chain sequence. The antigen is unknown. The data stem from a study of T cell responses to AZD1222 COVID-19 vaccine. V was shortened by 1 base and J by 4 bases, with 11 bases between the two germline ends. The CDR3 has 15 residues. CDR1 and CDR2 from the germline V gene are MGHRA and YSYEKL. Profiled with immunoSEQ multiplex PCR; TCRdb holds only in-frame clones, not every one. The sample yields about 25,000 clones, roughly 91% seen once. Study-wide results and limits: As reported, nearly half of all spike-specific TCRs target variant regions that are unmutated. Baseline seropositivity characterized only six AZD1222 recipients. Samples come after the peak T cell response, not at day 14. Donors skewed white British and female; clonal diversity was possibly underestimated.

The chain uses TRBV4-1 and TRBJ1-3, with D hard to call. This material consisted of peripheral blood, taken 28 days after the second AZD1222 dose. The TCR sequence derives from an adult who received the AZD1222 COVID-19 vaccine. CDR3 in DNA: TGCGCCAGCAGCCAAGTTGTATCACAGGGAAACACCATATATTTT. Amino acids: CASSQVVSQGNTIYF.